What follows is one T cell receptor (beta chain) and its context. No count is logged; frequency rates this clone as medium-sized (0.01 to 0.1%). Its recognized antigen is unknown. The sequenced fragment ends 3 residues before the CDR3 boundary, so the rest is inferred from the germline J gene. Every participant had a single incident cervical HPV16 infection, and prevalent HPV16 infections were excluded. Cervical HPV DNA was detected with MY09/MY11 PCR, and genotyping was done by dot-blot hybridization. Approximately 15 mL of heparinized blood were centrifuged, and the buffy coat was aliquoted, frozen at -30°C, then stored at -80°C. QIAGEN kits were used to extract genomic DNA from the buffy coat specimens. The source of the sample is a study of T cells in women clearing cervical HPV infection (dated 2018 in TCRdb). Notes on the research overall: The cases were 20 to 25 women with histologically confirmed HPV16-related CIN3 or worse, and 2 of those women had invasive cancers. Since only a few of the women had HLA typing available, the possibility that HLA type was acting as a confounder could not be ruled out. Cases and controls were matched on age within five years and on year of sample collection. Quality controls consisted of five blinded duplicates per group, for a total of some 60 samples made up of around 50 participants and around ten replicates. The controls were 25 women whose single incident HPV16 infection cleared within 12 months with no development of precancer or cancer. For cases, the median interval between lesion detection and blood sampling was about 160 days, with an interquartile range of about 85 to 210 days. Cases had a median age of roughly 36 years and controls had a median age of approximately 40, with no significant differences in baseline characteristics. Nested within Costa Rica's Guanacaste HPV Natural History Study, an exploratory proof-of-principle case-control study compared TCR repertoires across cervical HPV16 outcomes. In the parent cohort, some 10,000 women aged 18 or older were enrolled in Guanacaste, Costa Rica, during about 1993 to 1995 and were followed for six to seven years. Case blood was taken at the visit when the lesion was first identified, whereas control blood was taken when infection was no longer detected.

Broad study findings and their caveats: CIN3+ cases had significantly higher TCR repertoire richness than controls across sequencing depths, but evenness did not differ between the groups. Random forest classifiers combining richness and V gene abundances distinguished cases from controls with an estimated AUC of about 0.79. Cases had lower TRBV6-7 relative abundance than controls (approximately 0.11% versus 0.16%; Bonferroni P = 0.0008). Because T-cell numbers per sample were unknown, differences in richness could reflect varying T-cell content rather than repertoire biology. Whether associations preceded infection or resulted from infection could not be shown with the cross-sectional design, and effector/memory subsets and HPV-specific T cells were not isolated.

Including cysteine and phenylalanine, the CDR3 has 14 amino acids. The CDR3 was read in part: 33 bases, with the frame set at base 1. CDR1 and CDR2 are drawn from the germline V gene: KGHSH, LQKENI. V trim: 0 bases; J trim: 3 bases; unmatched bases: 0. TCR beta CDR3 regions were amplified by multiplex PCR using the immunoSEQ assay from an average of 1200 ng genomic DNA per sample. The assay corrected primer bias using a complete synthetic TCR repertoire to establish an amplification baseline. The amplicons were sequenced on the Illumina platform. Per the authors' processing: Sequences were error-corrected by clustering with frequency ratios and a modified nearest-neighbor algorithm and were then analyzed in the immunoSEQ Analyzer with IMGT gene definitions. At each rarefaction depth, TCR richness and evenness were averaged across 20 rarefaction repeats, and samples with fewer sequences than that depth were excluded. Relative abundances of V, D and J genes were compared between groups using Wilcoxon rank sum tests, with FDR correction applied. Blinded duplicates gave an intraclass correlation of 95% to 97% for TCR richness and an average of about 76% across roughly 69 gene segments. TCRdb holds this immuneACCESS table with in-frame rearrangements only. Some clones are missing; in checked studies, unresolved V genes explain under half, and the rest has no known cause. The D gene and trimming were derived from the DNA, and the V and J assignments and clone size from that table. In this sample's table one finds about 20,000 clones. In total, the top ten clones hold 3.2% of the sample.

The TCR comes from a woman aged 18-69 years with a cervical HPV16 infection that either progressed to CIN3+ or cleared (not recorded which). Material for sequencing was blood buffy coat. The chain is assembled from TRBV18 and TRBJ1-1; the junction holds 8 bases that match TRBD1. Incomplete CDR3 DNA: TGTGCCAGCTCACCACCGGACAGGGACACTGAA. Translated, it gives CASSPPDRDTE. The complete CDR3 reads CASSPPDRDTEAFF. The CDR3, completed at both ends by the reference TRBV18 and TRBJ1-1 genes, gives the full variable domain NAGVMQNPRHLVRRRGQEARLRCSPMKGHSHVYWYRQLPEEGLKFMVYLQKENIIDESGMPKERFSAEFPKEGPSILRIQQVVRGDSAAYFCASSPPDRDTEAFFGQGTRLTVV.